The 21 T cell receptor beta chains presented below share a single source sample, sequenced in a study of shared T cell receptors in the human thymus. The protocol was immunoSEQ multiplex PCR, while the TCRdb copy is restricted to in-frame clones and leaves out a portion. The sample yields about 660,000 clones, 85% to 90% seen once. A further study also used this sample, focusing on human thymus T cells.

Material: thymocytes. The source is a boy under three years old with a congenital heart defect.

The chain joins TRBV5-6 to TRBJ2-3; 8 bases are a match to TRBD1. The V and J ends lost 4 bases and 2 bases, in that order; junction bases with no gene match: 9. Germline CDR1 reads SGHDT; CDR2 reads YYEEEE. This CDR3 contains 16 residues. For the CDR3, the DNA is TGTGCCAGCAGCCTCAGGGGGCGCTTAGACACAGATACGCAGTATTTT. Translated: CASSLRGRLDTDTQYF.

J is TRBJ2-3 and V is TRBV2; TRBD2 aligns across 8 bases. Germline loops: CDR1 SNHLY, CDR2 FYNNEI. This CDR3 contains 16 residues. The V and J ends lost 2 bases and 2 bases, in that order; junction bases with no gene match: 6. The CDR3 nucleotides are TGTGCCAGCAGTGAAAGACTAGCGAGAACCACAGATACGCAGTATTTT. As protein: CASSERLARTTDTQYF.

As DNA, the CDR3 is TGTGCCAGCAGCCCGCGGACTAGCGGGAGCCCTTCCTACGAGCAGTACTTC. Residues: CASSPRTSGSPSYEQYF. The gene calls are TRBV11-2 and TRBJ2-7; 13 nucleotides match TRBD2. With V trimmed by 5 bases and J by 1 base, 8 bases remained unmatched. The CDR3 consists of 17 residues. Germline loops: CDR1 SGHAT, CDR2 FQNNGV.

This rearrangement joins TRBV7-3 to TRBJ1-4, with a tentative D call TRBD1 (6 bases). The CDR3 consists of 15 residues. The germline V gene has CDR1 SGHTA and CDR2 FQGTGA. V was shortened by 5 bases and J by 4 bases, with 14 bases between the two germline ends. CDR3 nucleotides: TGTGCCAGCAGCGTAAAAGGGGGGGATAATGAAAAACTGTTTTTT. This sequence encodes CASSVKGGDNEKLFF.

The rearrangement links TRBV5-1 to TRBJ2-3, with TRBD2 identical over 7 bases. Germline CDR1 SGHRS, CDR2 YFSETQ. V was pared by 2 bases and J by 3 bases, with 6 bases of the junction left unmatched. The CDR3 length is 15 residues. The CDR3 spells CASSLGGSGTDTQYF. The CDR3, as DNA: TGCGCCAGCAGCTTAGGCGGGAGTGGGACAGATACGCAGTATTTT. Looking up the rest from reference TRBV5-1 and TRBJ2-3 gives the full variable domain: KAGVTQTPRYLIKTRGQQVTLSCSPISGHRSVSWYQQTPGQGLQFLFEYFSETQRNKGNFPGRFSGRQFSNSRSEMNVSTLELGDSALYLCASSLGGSGTDTQYFGPGTRLTVL.

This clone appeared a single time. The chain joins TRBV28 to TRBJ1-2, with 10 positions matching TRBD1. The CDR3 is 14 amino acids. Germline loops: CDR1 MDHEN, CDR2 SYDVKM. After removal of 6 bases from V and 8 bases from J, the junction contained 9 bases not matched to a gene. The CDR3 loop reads CASRSRQGARGYTF. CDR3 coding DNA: TGTGCCAGCAGATCACGACAGGGGGCGAGGGGCTACACCTTC.

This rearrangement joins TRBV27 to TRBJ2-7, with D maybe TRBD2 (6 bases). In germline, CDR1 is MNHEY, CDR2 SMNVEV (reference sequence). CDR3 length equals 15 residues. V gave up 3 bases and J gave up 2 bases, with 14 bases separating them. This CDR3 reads CASSLGWGEPYEQYF. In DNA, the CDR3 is TGTGCCAGCAGTTTGGGATGGGGGGAGCCCTACGAGCAGTACTTC.

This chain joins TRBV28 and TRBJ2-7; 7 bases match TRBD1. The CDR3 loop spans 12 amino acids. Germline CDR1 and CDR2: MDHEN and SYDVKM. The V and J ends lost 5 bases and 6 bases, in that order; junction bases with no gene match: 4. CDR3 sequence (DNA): TGTGCCAGCAGTCTTGGGACAGTCGAGCAGTACTTC. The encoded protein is CASSLGTVEQYF.

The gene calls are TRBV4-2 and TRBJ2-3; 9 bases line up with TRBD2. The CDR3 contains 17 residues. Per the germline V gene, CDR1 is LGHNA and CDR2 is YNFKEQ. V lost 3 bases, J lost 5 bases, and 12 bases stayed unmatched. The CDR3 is CASSHVAKREVLDTQYF. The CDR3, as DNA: TGTGCCAGCAGCCATGTCGCCAAGCGGGAGGTTCTAGATACGCAGTATTTT.

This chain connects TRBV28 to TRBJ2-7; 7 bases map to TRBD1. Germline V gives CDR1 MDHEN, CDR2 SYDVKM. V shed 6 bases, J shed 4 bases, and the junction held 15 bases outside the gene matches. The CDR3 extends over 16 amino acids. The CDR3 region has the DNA TGTGCCAGCAGCACAAAGAGCAGGGGGTTTGGTTACGAGCAGTACTTC. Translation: CASSTKSRGFGYEQYF.

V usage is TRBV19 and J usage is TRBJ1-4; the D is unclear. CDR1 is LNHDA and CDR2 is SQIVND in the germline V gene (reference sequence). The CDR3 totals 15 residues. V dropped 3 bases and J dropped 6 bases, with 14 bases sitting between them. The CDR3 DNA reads TGTGCCAGTAGTATTCCCGCGCGGATTCATGAAAAACTGTTTTTT. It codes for CASSIPARIHEKLFF.

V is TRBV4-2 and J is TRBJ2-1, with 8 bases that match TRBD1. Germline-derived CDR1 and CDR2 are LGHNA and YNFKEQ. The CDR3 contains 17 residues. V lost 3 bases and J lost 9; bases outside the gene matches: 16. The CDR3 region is CASSQGIHRDRISEQFF. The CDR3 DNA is TGTGCCAGCAGCCAGGGAATCCATAGGGACAGGATAAGTGAGCAGTTCTTC.

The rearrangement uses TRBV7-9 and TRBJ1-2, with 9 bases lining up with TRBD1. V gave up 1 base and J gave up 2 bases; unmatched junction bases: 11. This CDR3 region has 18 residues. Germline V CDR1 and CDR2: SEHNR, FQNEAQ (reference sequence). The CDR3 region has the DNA TGTGCCAGCAGCTTAGAATCGACAGGGGGAAATCTGAACTATGGCTACACCTTC. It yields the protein CASSLESTGGNLNYGYTF.

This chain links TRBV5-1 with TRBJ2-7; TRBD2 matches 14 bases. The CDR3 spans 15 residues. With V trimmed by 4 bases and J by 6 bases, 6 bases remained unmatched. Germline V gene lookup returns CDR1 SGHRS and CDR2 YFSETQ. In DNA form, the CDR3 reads TGCGCCAGCAGCGGAGGACTAGCGGGGGGTCTCGAGCAGTACTTC. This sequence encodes CASSGGLAGGLEQYF. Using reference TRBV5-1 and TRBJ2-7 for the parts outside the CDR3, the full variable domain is KAGVTQTPRYLIKTRGQQVTLSCSPISGHRSVSWYQQTPGQGLQFLFEYFSETQRNKGNFPGRFSGRQFSNSRSEMNVSTLELGDSALYLCASSGGLAGGLEQYFGPGTRLTVT.

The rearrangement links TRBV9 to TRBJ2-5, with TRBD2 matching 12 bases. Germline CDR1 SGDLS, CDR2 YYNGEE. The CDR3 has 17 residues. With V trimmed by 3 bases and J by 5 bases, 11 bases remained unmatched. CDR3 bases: TGTGCCAGCAGCGCCCCCTTCGGACTAGCGGGACGGGAGACCCAGTACTTC. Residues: CASSAPFGLAGRETQYF.

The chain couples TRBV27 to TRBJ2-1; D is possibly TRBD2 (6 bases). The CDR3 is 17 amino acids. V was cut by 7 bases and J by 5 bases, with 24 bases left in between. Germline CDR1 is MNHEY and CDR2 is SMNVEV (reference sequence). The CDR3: CASKAGLADVVDNEQFF. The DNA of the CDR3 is TGTGCCAGCAAGGCGGGGCTAGCTGATGTAGTGGACAATGAGCAGTTCTTC.

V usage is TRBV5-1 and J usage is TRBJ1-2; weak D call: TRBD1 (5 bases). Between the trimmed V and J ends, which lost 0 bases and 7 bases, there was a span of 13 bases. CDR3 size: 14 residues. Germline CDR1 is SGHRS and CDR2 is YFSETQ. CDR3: CASSLGRGAIGYTF. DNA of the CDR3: TGCGCCAGCAGCTTGGGGCGCGGGGCTATTGGCTACACCTTC.

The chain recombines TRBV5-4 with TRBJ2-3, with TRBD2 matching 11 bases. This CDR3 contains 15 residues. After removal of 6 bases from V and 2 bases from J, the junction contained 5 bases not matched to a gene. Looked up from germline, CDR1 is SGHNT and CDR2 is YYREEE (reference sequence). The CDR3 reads CASTGGLAVTDTQYF. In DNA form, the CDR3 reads TGTGCCAGCACGGGGGGACTAGCGGTCACAGATACGCAGTATTTT.

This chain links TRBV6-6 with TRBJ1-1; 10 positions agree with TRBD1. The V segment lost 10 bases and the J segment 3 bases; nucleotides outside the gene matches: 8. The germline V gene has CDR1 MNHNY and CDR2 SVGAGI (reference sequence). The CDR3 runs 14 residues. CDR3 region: CATTGDRGDTEAFF. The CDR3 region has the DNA TGTGCCACCACCGGGGACAGGGGCGACACTGAAGCTTTCTTT.

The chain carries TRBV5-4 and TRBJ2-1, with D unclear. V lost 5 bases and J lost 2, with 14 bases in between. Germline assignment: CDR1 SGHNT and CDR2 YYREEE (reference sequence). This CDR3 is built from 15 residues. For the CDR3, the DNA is TGTGCCAGCAGTACAATGAGGCCCGCCTACAATGAGCAGTTCTTC. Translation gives CASSTMRPAYNEQFF.

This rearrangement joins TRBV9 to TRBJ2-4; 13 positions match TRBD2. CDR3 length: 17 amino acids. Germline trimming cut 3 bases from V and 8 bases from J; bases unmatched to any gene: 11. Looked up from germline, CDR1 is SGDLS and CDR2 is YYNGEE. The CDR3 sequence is CASSGTGLAGVGDIQYF. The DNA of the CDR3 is TGTGCCAGCAGCGGGACCGGACTAGCGGGAGTCGGCGACATTCAGTACTTC.